These T cell receptor beta chains were read from a single sample in a study of shared clonotypes between healthy human individuals. TCRdb's copy holds only in-frame clones and misses some; the assay was immunoSEQ multiplex PCR. Of about 2.3 million clones in the sample, approximately 95% were seen once. What was sequenced was naive CD4+ T cells from PBMCs. These receptors were collected from a man between 18 and 35 years old in good health. Some clones in this sample may be carry-over from other donors' samples. Each CDR3 is given with its conserved first and last residue. A D gene is named only where the DNA matches it firmly. Where a row states a size, it is once, few, many or the class of an expanded clone; other rows omit it.

d_gene	j_gene	abundance	v_gene	CDR3aa	CDR3nt
NA	TRBJ2-1	NA	TRBV7-8	CASSLVRRDNEQFF	TGTGCCAGCAGCTTAGTAAGGCGTGACAATGAGCAGTTCTTC
TRBD2	TRBJ2-3	once	TRBV27	CASKQRLAGETDTQYF	TGTGCCAGCAAACAACGACTAGCGGGAGAGACAGATACGCAGTATTTT
NA	TRBJ1-1	NA	TRBV5-1	CASSSQGNTEAFF	TGCGCCAGCAGTTCTCAGGGCAACACTGAAGCTTTCTTT
NA	TRBJ2-5	many	TRBV28	CASSLEETQYF	TGTGCCAGCAGTTTAGAAGAGACCCAGTACTTC
NA	TRBJ2-7	NA	TRBV19	CASSIARGGYEQYF	TGTGCCAGTAGTATAGCCAGGGGTGGCTACGAGCAGTACTTC
NA	TRBJ2-1	NA	TRBV27	CASSPRKNSRSYNEQFF	TGTGCCAGCAGTCCAAGAAAAAATAGTAGGTCCTACAATGAGCAGTTCTTC
NA	TRBJ2-7	once	TRBV7-2	CASSLTPHYEQYF	TGTGCCAGCAGCTTAACACCGCACTACGAGCAGTACTTC
NA	TRBJ1-4	NA	TRBV7-2	CASSQTGIGEKLFF	TGTGCCAGCAGCCAGACGGGGATTGGTGAAAAACTGTTTTTT
TRBD1	TRBJ1-1	NA	TRBV5-1	CASSSRGQVNEAFF	TGCGCCAGCAGCAGTAGGGGGCAGGTAAATGAAGCTTTCTTT
NA	TRBJ2-7	NA	TRBV2	CAGCAGSWGEQYF	TGTGCCGGGTGTGCCGGGAGTTGGGGCGAGCAGTACTTC
NA	TRBJ2-7	NA	TRBV15	CATSKATREQYF	TGTGCCACCAGCAAAGCGACACGGGAGCAGTACTTC
NA	TRBJ1-3	NA	TRBV25-1	CASSEASSSGNTIYF	TGTGCCAGCAGTGAAGCCAGTAGCTCTGGAAACACCATATATTTT
NA	TRBJ1-3	NA	TRBV2	CASSDEGLSGNTIYF	TGTGCCAGCAGTGACGAGGGTCTCTCTGGAAACACCATATATTTT
NA	TRBJ2-6	NA	TRBV21-1	CASSKENRGIAGANVLTF	TGTGCCAGCAGCAAAGAAAACAGGGGAATAGCTGGGGCCAACGTCCTGACTTTC
NA	TRBJ1-1	NA	TRBV25-1	CASSVRSGTEAFF	TGTGCCAGCAGTGTGCGATCAGGTACTGAAGCTTTCTTT
NA	TRBJ2-2	NA	TRBV5-1	CASSPPGGSGELFF	TGCGCCAGCAGCCCCCCGGGCGGATCCGGGGAGCTGTTTTTT
NA	TRBJ1-1	NA	TRBV5-4	CASSLVPGSNTEAFF	TGTGCCAGCAGCTTGGTTCCCGGGTCCAACACTGAAGCTTTCTTT
NA	TRBJ2-7	NA	TRBV28	CASSRLVRSEQYF	TGTGCCAGCAGTCGCCTAGTTCGATCCGAGCAGTACTTC
NA	TRBJ2-7	once	TRBV13	CASSLNGRVYEQYF	TGTGCCAGCAGCTTAAACGGCAGGGTGTACGAGCAGTACTTC
TRBD2	TRBJ2-2	NA	TRBV19	CASSIGASGSNTGELFF	TGTGCCAGTAGTATAGGGGCTAGCGGGAGTAATACCGGGGAGCTGTTTTTT
TRBD2	TRBJ2-3	NA	TRBV5-1	CASSLLAGGVTDTQYF	TGCGCCAGCAGCTTATTAGCGGGGGGAGTCACAGATACGCAGTATTTT
TRBD1	TRBJ2-6	NA	TRBV2	CASSGDRGMSGANVLTF	TGTGCCAGCAGTGGGGACAGGGGAATGTCTGGGGCCAACGTCCTGACTTTC
NA	TRBJ2-1	NA	TRBV6-1	CASSEEGFPANEQFF	TGTGCCAGCAGTGAAGAGGGATTCCCGGCCAATGAGCAGTTCTTC
NA	TRBJ2-1	NA	TRBV5-4	CASSPGLDNNEQFF	TGTGCCAGCAGCCCTGGACTGGACAACAATGAGCAGTTCTTC
TRBD1	TRBJ2-3	NA	TRBV18	CASSLRQGWVSADTQYF	TGTGCCAGCTCCCTAAGACAGGGTTGGGTGTCGGCAGATACGCAGTATTTT
NA	TRBJ2-1	NA	TRBV30	CAWSTGYNEQFF	TGTGCCTGGAGTACCGGGTACAATGAGCAGTTCTTC
NA	TRBJ2-1	NA	TRBV4-1	CASSQNVGSYNEQFF	TGCGCCAGCAGCCAAAACGTCGGATCCTACAATGAGCAGTTCTTC
NA	TRBJ2-5	once	TRBV11-3	CASSRTKYQETQYF	TGTGCCAGCAGCAGAACAAAGTACCAAGAGACCCAGTACTTC
TRBD1	TRBJ1-4	NA	TRBV18	CASSPPSTGGPNEKLFF	TGTGCCAGCTCACCACCTTCCACAGGGGGCCCTAATGAAAAACTGTTTTTT
NA	TRBJ2-7	NA	TRBV15	CATSRTPGPSGNEQYF	TGTGCCACCAGCAGGACTCCGGGGCCCTCAGGGAACGAGCAGTACTTC
TRBD1	TRBJ2-7	once	TRBV27	CASSVRTGPPYEQYF	TGTGCCAGCAGTGTCAGGACAGGGCCACCCTACGAGCAGTACTTC
NA	TRBJ2-1	NA	TRBV6-1	CASSASGTYNEQFF	TGTGCCAGCAGTGCCAGCGGAACATACAATGAGCAGTTCTTC
NA	TRBJ2-5	NA	TRBV11-2	CASSPTPGAETQYF	TGTGCCAGCAGCCCGACTCCGGGGGCCGAGACCCAGTACTTC
NA	TRBJ2-5	once	TRBV6-1	CASSEASVGGETQYF	TGTGCCAGCAGCGAAGCTAGCGTTGGAGGGGAGACCCAGTACTTC
NA	TRBJ2-7	NA	TRBV5-1	CASSFGGMGEQYF	TGCGCCAGCAGCTTTGGCGGGATGGGCGAGCAGTACTTC
NA	TRBJ1-1	NA	TRBV11-3	CASSLGMHTEAFF	TGTGCCAGCAGCTTAGGGATGCACACTGAAGCTTTCTTT
TRBD1	TRBJ2-3	NA	TRBV15	CATSRTTGEEDTQYF	TGTGCCACCAGCAGAACGACAGGGGAAGAAGATACGCAGTATTTT